The present TCR beta chain was sequenced within a study of blood T cell repertoires in COVID-19. Libraries were prepared by immunoSEQ multiplex PCR; TCRdb keeps only in-frame clonotypes and omits some of them. The sample lists about 180,000 clones; about 84% were seen once. Trimming removed 6 bases from V and 9 bases from J; junction bases left unmatched: 5. Looked up from germline, CDR1 is MGHRA and CDR2 is YSYEKL. This CDR3 has 13 residues. This clone has more than one count but fewer than ten. This chain joins TRBV4-1 and TRBJ1-6, with 7 bases aligning to TRBD1. This TCR was sampled from a human donor in a cohort sampled during active COVID-19. Input material: peripheral blood. CDR3: CASRQDRTSPLHF. CDR3 coding DNA: TGCGCCAGCAGGCAGGACAGGACTTCACCCCTCCACTTT.